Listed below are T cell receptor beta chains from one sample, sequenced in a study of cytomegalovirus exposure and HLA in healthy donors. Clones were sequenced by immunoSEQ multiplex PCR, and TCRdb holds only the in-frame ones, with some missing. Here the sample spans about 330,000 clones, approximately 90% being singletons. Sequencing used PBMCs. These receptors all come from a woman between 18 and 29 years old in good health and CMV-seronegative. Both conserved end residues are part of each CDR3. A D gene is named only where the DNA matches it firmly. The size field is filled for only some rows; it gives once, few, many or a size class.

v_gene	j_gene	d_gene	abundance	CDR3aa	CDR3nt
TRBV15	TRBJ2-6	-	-	CATSRDAVSGANVLTF	TGTGCCACCAGCAGAGATGCGGTCTCTGGGGCCAACGTCCTGACTTTC
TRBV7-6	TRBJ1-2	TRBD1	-	CASSLARQGYGYTF	TGTGCCAGCAGCTTAGCCAGACAGGGCTATGGCTACACCTTC
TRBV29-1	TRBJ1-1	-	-	CSAIRQMNTEAFF	TGCAGCGCTATCCGACAGATGAACACTGAAGCTTTCTTT
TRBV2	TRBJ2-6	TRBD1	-	CASSLNQGAAGANVLTF	TGTGCCAGCAGCCTGAATCAGGGGGCGGCAGGGGCCAACGTCCTGACTTTC
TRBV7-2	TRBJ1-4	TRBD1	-	CASSPGQGQGEKLFF	TGTGCCAGCAGCCCGGGACAGGGGCAGGGGGAAAAACTGTTTTTT
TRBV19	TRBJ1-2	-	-	CASSIEGRGRDYGYTF	TGTGCCAGTAGTATAGAAGGGCGGGGGCGCGACTATGGCTACACCTTC
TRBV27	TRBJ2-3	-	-	CASKPFGTDTQYF	TGTGCCAGCAAGCCCTTCGGCACAGATACGCAGTATTTT
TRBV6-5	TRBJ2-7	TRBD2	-	CASTSGSPYEQYF	TGTGCCAGTACTAGCGGGAGTCCCTACGAGCAGTACTTC
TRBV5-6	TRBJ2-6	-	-	CASSSLGSSGANVLTF	TGTGCCAGCAGCTCCCTCGGGAGCTCTGGGGCCAACGTCCTGACTTTC
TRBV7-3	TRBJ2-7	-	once	CASSHGEAGSYEQYF	TGTGCCAGCAGCCACGGGGAGGCGGGGTCCTACGAGCAGTACTTC
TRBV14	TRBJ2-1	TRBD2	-	CASSHRAGPYYNEQFF	TGTGCCAGCAGCCATAGAGCGGGACCTTACTACAATGAGCAGTTCTTC
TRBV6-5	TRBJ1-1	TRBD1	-	CASSWTGRTNTEAFF	TGTGCCAGCAGTTGGACAGGACGGACCAACACTGAAGCTTTCTTT
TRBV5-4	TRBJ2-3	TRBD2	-	CASSLARGAGGRQRTDTQYF	TGTGCCAGCAGCTTGGCGAGGGGAGCGGGAGGCCGCCAACGAACAGATACGCAGTATTTT
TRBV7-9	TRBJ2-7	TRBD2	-	CASSLVGGRKGEQYF	TGTGCCAGCAGCTTAGTCGGCGGGAGGAAGGGCGAGCAGTACTTC
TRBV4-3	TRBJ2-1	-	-	CASSQDQVPYNEQFF	TGCGCCAGCAGCCAAGATCAGGTCCCCTACAATGAGCAGTTCTTC
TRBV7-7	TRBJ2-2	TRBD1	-	CASSPGQGNTGELFF	TGTGCCAGCAGCCCTGGACAGGGGAACACCGGGGAGCTGTTTTTT